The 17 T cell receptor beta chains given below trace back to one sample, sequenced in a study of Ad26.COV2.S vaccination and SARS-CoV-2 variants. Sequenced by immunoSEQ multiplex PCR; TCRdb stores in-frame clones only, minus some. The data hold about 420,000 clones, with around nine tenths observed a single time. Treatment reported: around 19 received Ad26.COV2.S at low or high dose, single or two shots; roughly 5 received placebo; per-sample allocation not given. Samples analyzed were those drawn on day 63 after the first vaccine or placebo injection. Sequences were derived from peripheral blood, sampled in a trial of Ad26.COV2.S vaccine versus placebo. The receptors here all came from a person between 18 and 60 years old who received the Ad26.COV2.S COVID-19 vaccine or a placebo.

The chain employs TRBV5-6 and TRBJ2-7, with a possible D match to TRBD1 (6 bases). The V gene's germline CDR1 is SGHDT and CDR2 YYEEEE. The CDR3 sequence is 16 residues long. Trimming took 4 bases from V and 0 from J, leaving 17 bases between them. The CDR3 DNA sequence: TGTGCCAGCAGCACCGGATACGGACAGTCCTCCTACGAGCAGTACTTC. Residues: CASSTGYGQSSYEQYF.

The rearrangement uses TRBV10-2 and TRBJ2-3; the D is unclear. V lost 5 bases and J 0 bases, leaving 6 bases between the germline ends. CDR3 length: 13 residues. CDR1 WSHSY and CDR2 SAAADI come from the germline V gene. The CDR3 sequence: CASSPVSTDTQYF. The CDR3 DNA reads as TGCGCCAGCAGTCCCGTTAGCACAGATACGCAGTATTTT.

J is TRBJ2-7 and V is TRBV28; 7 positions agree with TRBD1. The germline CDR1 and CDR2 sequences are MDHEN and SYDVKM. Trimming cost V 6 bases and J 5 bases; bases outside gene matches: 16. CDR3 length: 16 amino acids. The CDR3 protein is CASRRLGQARVNEQYF. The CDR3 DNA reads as TGTGCCAGCAGGCGTCTTGGACAGGCTAGGGTTAACGAGCAGTACTTC.

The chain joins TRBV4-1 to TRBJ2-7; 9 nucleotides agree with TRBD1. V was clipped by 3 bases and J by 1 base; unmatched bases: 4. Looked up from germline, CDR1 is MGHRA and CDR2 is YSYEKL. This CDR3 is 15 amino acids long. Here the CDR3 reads CASSHADRGSYEQYF. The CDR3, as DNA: TGCGCCAGCAGCCATGCCGACAGGGGGTCCTACGAGCAGTACTTC.

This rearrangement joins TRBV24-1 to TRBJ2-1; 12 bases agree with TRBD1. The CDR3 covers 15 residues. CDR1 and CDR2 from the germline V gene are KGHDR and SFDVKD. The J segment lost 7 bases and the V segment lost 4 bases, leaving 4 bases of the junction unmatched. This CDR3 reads CATSDGTGGWNEQFF. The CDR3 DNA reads TGTGCCACCAGTGACGGGACAGGGGGCTGGAATGAGCAGTTCTTC.

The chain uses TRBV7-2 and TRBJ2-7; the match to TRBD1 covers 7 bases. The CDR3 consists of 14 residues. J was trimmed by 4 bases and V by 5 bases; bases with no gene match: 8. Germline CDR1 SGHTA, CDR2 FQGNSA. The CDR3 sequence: CASSPSRQGYEQYF. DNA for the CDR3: TGTGCCAGCAGCCCTTCTCGACAGGGTTACGAGCAGTACTTC.

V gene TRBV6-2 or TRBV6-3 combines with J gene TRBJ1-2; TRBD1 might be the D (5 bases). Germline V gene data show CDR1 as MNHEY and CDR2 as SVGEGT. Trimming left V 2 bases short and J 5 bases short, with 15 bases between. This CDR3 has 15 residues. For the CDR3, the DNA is TGTGCCAGCAGTTACACAGGAGCCTTCGGTTATGGCTACACCTTC. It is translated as CASSYTGAFGYGYTF.

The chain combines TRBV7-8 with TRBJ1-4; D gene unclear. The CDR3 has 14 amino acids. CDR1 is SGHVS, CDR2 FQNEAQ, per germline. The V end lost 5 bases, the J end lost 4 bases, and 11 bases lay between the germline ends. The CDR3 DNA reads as TGTGCCAGCAGCACCAGGTTCCGTAATGAAAAACTGTTTTTT. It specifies CASSTRFRNEKLFF. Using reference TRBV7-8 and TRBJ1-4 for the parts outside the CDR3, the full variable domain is GAGVSQSPRYKVAKRGQDVALRCDPISGHVSLFWYQQALGQGPEFLTYFQNEAQLDKSGLPSDRFFAERPEGSVSTLKIQRTQQEDSAVYLCASSTRFRNEKLFFGSGTQLSVL.

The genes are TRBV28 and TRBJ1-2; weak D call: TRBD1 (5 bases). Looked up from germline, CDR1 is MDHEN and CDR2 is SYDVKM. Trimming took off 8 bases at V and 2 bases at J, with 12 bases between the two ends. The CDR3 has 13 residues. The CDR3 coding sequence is TGTGCCAGCTGCGCCCGGGACAACTATGGCTACACCTTC. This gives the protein CASCARDNYGYTF.

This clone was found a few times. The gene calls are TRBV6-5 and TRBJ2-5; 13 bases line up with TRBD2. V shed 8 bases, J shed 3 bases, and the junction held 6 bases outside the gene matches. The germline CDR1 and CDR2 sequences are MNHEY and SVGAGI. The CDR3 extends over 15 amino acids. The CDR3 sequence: CASSGLAGEKETQYF. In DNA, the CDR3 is TGTGCCAGCTCCGGACTAGCGGGGGAGAAAGAGACCCAGTACTTC.

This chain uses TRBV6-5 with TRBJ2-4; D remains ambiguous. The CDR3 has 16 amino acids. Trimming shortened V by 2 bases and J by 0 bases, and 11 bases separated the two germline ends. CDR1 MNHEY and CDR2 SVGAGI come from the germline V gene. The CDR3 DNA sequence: TGTGCCAGCAGTTACGGGCTCCCACGAGCCAAAAACATTCAGTACTTC. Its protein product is CASSYGLPRAKNIQYF.

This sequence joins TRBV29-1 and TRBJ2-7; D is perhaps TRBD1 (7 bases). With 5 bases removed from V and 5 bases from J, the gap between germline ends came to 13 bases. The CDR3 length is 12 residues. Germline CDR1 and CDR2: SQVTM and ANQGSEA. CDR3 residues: CSVFVRGDEQYF. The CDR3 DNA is TGCAGCGTTTTTGTCAGGGGGGACGAGCAGTACTTC.

CDR3 in amino acids: CASSLPSGGSSTGELFF. DNA for the CDR3: TGTGCCAGCAGCTTGCCTAGCGGGGGGTCATCAACCGGGGAGCTGTTTTTT. The J gene is TRBJ2-2, the V gene TRBV5-4; 11 bases map to TRBD2. The CDR3 is made up of 17 amino acids. Trimming removed 1 base from V and 5 bases from J; junction bases left unmatched: 7. Germline CDR1 SGHNT, CDR2 YYREEE (reference sequence).

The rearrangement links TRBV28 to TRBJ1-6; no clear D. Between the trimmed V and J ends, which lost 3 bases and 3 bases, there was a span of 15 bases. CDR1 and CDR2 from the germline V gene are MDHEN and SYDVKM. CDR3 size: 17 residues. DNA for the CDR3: TGTGCCAGCAGTTTTACCCCCAATGGTTACTATAATTCACCCCTCCACTTT. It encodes CASSFTPNGYYNSPLHF.

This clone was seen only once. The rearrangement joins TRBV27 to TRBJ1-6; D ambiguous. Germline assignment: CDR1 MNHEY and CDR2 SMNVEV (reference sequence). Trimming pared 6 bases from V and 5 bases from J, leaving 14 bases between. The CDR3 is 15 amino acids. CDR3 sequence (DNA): TGTGCCAGCAGGACCTCGTGGGTCCATAATTCACCCCTCCACTTT. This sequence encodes CASRTSWVHNSPLHF.

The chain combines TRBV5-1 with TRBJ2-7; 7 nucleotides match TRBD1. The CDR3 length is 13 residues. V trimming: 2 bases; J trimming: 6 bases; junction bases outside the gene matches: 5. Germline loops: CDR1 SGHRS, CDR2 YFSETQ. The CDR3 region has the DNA TGCGCCAGCAGCTTACAAGGGGGCCGCGAGCAGTACTTC. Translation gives CASSLQGGREQYF.

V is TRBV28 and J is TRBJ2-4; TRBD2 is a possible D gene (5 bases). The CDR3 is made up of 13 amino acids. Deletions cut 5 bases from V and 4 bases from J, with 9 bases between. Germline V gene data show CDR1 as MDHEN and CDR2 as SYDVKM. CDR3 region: CASSPGIKNIQYF. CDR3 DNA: TGTGCCAGCAGTCCGGGGATTAAAAACATTCAGTACTTC.